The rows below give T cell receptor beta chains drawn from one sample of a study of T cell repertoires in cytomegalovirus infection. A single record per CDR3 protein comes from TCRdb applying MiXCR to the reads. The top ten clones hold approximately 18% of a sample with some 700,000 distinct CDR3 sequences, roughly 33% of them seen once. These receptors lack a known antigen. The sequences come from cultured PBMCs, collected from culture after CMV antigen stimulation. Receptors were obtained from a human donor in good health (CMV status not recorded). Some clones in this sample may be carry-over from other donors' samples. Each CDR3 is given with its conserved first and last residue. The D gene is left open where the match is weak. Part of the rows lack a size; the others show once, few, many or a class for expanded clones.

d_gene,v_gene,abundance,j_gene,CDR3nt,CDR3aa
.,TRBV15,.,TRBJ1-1,TGTGCCACCAGCAGAGCCGGGGGGGGTACTGAAGCTTTCTTT,CATSRAGGGTEAFF
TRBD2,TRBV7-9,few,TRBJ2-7,TGTGCCAGCAGCCCGCGAGTAGCGGGAGACTACGAGCAGTACTTC,CASSPRVAGDYEQYF
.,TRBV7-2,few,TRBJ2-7,TGTGCCAGCAGCTCGTTACAGGGTTGGTACGAGCAGTACTTC,CASSSLQGWYEQYF
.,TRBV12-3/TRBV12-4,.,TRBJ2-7,TGTGCCAGCGGGGGGGGGCCAGGGGGGTGGGTCCACGAGCAGTACTTC,CASGGGPGGWVHEQYF
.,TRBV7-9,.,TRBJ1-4,TGTGCCAGCAGCAACACAGATAAACTGTTTTTT,CASSNTDKLFF
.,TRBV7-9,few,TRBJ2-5,TGTGCCAGCAGCTTAAACACGAAAGAGACCCAGTACTTC,CASSLNTKETQYF
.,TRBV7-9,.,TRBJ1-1,TGTGCCAGCAGCTTCCCAGTTAAGCCCACTGAAGCTTTCTTT,CASSFPVKPTEAFF
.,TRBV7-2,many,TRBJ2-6,TGTGCCAGCAGCCCTAGCTCTGAACCTGGGGCCAACGTCCTGACTTTC,CASSPSSEPGANVLTF
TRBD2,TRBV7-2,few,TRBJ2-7,TGTGCCAGCAGCCTAGCTACTGGGGGGGACGAGCAGTACTTC,CASSLATGGDEQYF
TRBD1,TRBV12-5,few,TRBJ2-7,TGTGCTAGTGGTTTGGCTTCTTCCGCCGGGACAGGGCTCTACGAGCAGTACTTC,CASGLASSAGTGLYEQYF
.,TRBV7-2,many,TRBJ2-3,TGTGCCAGCAGCTCCCGGCTAGTGACAGATACGCAGTATTTT,CASSSRLVTDTQYF
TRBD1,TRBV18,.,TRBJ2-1,TGTGCCAGCTCGGGACAGTACGACAATGAGCAGTTCTTC,CASSGQYDNEQFF
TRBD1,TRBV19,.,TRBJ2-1,TGTGCCAGTAGTATGGACAGGGGGAGCAATGAGCAGTTCTTC,CASSMDRGSNEQFF
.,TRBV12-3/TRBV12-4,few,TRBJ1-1,TGTGCCAGCAGTTTAAGCGGGGATGAAGCTTTCTTT,CASSLSGDEAFF
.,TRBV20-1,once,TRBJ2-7,TGCAGTGCCGCCCCCGGGGCCTCTTACGAGCAGTACTTC,CSAAPGASYEQYF
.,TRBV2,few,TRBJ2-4,TGTGCCAGCACCTGGCAGGGGGCCAAAAACATTCAGTACTTC,CASTWQGAKNIQYF
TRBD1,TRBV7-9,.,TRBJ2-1,TGTGCCAGCAGCTTCGGACAGGGGGCCGACAATGAGCAGTTCTTC,CASSFGQGADNEQFF
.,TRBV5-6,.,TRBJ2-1,TGTGCCAGCAGCCCATCATCAGGGGCTCCCGGTCCCTACAATGAGCAGTTCTTC,CASSPSSGAPGPYNEQFF
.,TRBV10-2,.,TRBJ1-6,TGCGCCAGCAGTGCAGAATCACCCCTCCACTTT,CASSAESPLHF
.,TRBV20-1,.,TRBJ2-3,TGCAGTGCTAGAGTAGTGCAGATCGGCACAGATACGCAGTATTTT,CSARVVQIGTDTQYF
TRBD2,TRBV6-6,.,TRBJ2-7,TGTGCCAGCAGAAGACTAGCGGGAGGGTACGAGCAGTACTTC,CASRRLAGGYEQYF
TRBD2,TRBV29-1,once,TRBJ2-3,TGCAGCGCAGAGGGCGGTGGGGCAGGACCGGGACTAGCGGGAGTTACGCAGTATTTT,CSAEGGGAGPGLAGVTQYF
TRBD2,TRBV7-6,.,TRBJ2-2,TGTGCCAGCAGCTTAGTGGGACTAGGAGGCGGGGAGCTGTTTTTT,CASSLVGLGGGELFF
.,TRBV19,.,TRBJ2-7,TGTGCCAGTAGTGAGGGCCGAATCCGGTACGAGCAGTACTTC,CASSEGRIRYEQYF
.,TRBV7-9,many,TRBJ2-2,TGTGCCAGCAACCCTCCGGGGCAGGGGAACACCGGGGAGCTGTTTTTT,CASNPPGQGNTGELFF
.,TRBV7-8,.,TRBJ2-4,TGTGCCAGCAGCCCCTTTAGCGGTATAGCCAAAAACATTCAGTACTTC,CASSPFSGIAKNIQYF
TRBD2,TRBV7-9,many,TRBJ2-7,TGTGCCAGCAGCGTTCTTACTAGCGGGTTTTCCTACGAGCAGTACTTC,CASSVLTSGFSYEQYF
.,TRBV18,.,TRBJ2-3,TGTGCCAGCTCACCACCGGTGGAGCGGACGTGGACCACAGATACGCAGTATTTT,CASSPPVERTWTTDTQYF
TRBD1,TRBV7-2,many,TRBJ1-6,TGTGCCAGCAGCGTCCGGGACAGCAATTCACCCCTCCACTTT,CASSVRDSNSPLHF
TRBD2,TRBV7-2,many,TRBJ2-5,TGTGCCAGCAGCCGAACCTCGCCCGGGACTAGAGAGACCCAGTACTTC,CASSRTSPGTRETQYF
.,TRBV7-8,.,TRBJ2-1,TGTGCCAGCGCCCTGGGGAGCTCCTACAATGAGCAGTTCTTC,CASALGSSYNEQFF
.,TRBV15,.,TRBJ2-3,TGTGCCACCAGCAGAGATATGGTAGATACGCAGTATTTT,CATSRDMVDTQYF
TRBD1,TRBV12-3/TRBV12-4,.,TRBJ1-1,TGTGCCAGCACCTTTGGACAGGCTTTAACTGAAGCTTTCTTT,CASTFGQALTEAFF
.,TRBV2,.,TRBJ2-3,TGTGCCAGCAGTGTTGAAGGGACACCTAGCACAGATACGCAGTATTTT,CASSVEGTPSTDTQYF
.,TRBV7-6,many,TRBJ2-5,TGTGCCAGCAGCCGAGAGGGTGTGGGCCGAGAGACCCAGTACTTC,CASSREGVGRETQYF
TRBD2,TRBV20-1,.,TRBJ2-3,TGCAGTGCTAGAGTGACTAGCGGGGGGGCCGGGGCAGATACGCAGTATTTT,CSARVTSGGAGADTQYF
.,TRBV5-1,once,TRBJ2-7,TGCGCCAGCAGCTTGGTGTCCGGGGGGCGCGAGCAGTACTTC,CASSLVSGGREQYF
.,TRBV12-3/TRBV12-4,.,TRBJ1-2,TGTGCCAGCAGTTTATACCTCCCCCGTGGCTACACCTTC,CASSLYLPRGYTF
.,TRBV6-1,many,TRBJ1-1,TGTGCCAGCAGTGGCTTGAACACTGAAGCTTTCTTT,CASSGLNTEAFF
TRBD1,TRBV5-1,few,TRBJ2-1,TGCGCCAGCAGCTGGGCCTTTGGGACAGGGCCTCCCAACTCCTACAATGAGCAGTTCTTC,CASSWAFGTGPPNSYNEQFF
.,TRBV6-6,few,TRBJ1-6,TGTGCCAGCAGTGTTTCTTACTATAATTCACCCCTCCACTTT,CASSVSYYNSPLHF
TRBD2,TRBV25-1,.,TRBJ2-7,TGTGCCAGCAGTGGCCCGTTTACTAGCGGAGACTCCTACGAGCAGTACTTC,CASSGPFTSGDSYEQYF
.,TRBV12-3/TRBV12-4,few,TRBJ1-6,TGTGCCAGCACCCTAGGAAAAGTCTTGGGATATTCACCCCTCCACTTT,CASTLGKVLGYSPLHF
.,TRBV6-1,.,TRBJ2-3,TGTGCCAGCACCTATCTGGGTACGCAGTATTTT,CASTYLGTQYF
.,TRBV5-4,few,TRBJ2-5,TGTGCCAGCAGCTTGGGCTGGGGGAAAGAGACCCAGTACTTC,CASSLGWGKETQYF
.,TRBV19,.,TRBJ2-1,TGTGCCAGTAGTATCGGGGAGGTCCACAATGAGCAGTTCTTC,CASSIGEVHNEQFF
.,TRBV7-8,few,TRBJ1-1,TGTGCCAGCCACCCAGGCTCGAACACTGAAGCTTTCTTT,CASHPGSNTEAFF
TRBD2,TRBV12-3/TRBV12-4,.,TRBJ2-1,TGTGCCAGCAGTTTGATCTTATCCCTAGCGGGGGCGTACACCGATGAGCAGTTCTTC,CASSLILSLAGAYTDEQFF
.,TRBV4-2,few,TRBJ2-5,TGTGCCAGCAGTCGTTCGAATAGGGCCGAACAAGAGACCCAGTACTTC,CASSRSNRAEQETQYF
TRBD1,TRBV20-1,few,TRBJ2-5,TGCAGTGCTAGATCCGGGACAGGGGTTGAGACCCAGTACTTC,CSARSGTGVETQYF
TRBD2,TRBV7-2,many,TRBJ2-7,TGTGCCAGCAGCTTCGGGTGGGCTAGCGGGACCGACGAGCAGTACTTC,CASSFGWASGTDEQYF
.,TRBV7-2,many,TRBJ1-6,TGTGCCAGCAGCTTAGGAGCATCATCACCCCTCCACTTT,CASSLGASSPLHF
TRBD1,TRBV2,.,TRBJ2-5,TGTGCCAGCAGTGGACAGGGGCCTCAAGAGACCCAGTACTTC,CASSGQGPQETQYF